The rows below give T cell receptor beta chains drawn from one sample of a study of early T cells in non-severe SARS-CoV-2 infection. TCRdb analysed the 5' RACE reads with MiXCR anew, one entry per CDR3 protein. The table records 50,000 to 60,000 distinct CDR3 sequences, 8% to 13% of them present only once. The sequencing sample was made of whole blood. These receptors all stem from an adult who was a healthcare worker with PCR-confirmed SARS-CoV-2 infection or an uninfected control (not recorded which). Both conserved end residues are part of each CDR3. D genes are given only for firm matches. Each size is once, few, many, or a class for an expanded clone.

D gene	clone size	V gene	J gene	CDR3 protein	CDR3 DNA
.	many	TRBV9	TRBJ1-2	CASTNPGNYGYTF	TGTGCCAGCACGAACCCAGGGAACTATGGCTACACCTTC
.	many	TRBV6-5	TRBJ2-4	CASSYGARPDNIQYF	TGTGCCAGCAGTTACGGTGCAAGGCCAGACAACATTCAGTACTTC
.	few	TRBV11-1	TRBJ2-5	CASSLRPQETQYF	TGTGCCAGCAGCTTACGTCCGCAAGAGACCCAGTACTTC
TRBD2	few	TRBV27	TRBJ2-1	CASSWEGITYNEQFF	TGTGCCAGCAGTTGGGAGGGTATAACATACAATGAGCAGTTCTTC
.	many	TRBV4-1	TRBJ1-1	CASSQSKGRMNTEAFF	TGCGCCAGCAGCCAATCTAAAGGCAGGATGAACACTGAAGCTTTCTTT
.	many	TRBV7-2	TRBJ1-4	CASSLAGHAEKLFF	TGTGCCAGCAGCTTAGCGGGACATGCAGAAAAACTGTTTTTT
TRBD1	few	TRBV5-6	TRBJ1-5	CASSTDRGPEPNSNQPQHF	TGTGCCAGCAGCACGGACAGGGGCCCCGAACCAAATAGCAATCAGCCCCAGCATTTT
.	many	TRBV20-1	TRBJ2-2	CSAPLVRDTTGELFF	TGCAGTGCCCCTTTAGTTCGGGATACCACCGGGGAGCTGTTTTTT
TRBD2	few	TRBV4-1	TRBJ2-3	CASSRGLAGHNTDTQYF	TGCGCCAGCAGCCGGGGACTAGCGGGGCATAACACAGATACGCAGTATTTT
.	many	TRBV7-2	TRBJ1-1	CASRKTGYEAFF	TGTGCCAGCAGGAAAACAGGGTACGAAGCTTTCTTT